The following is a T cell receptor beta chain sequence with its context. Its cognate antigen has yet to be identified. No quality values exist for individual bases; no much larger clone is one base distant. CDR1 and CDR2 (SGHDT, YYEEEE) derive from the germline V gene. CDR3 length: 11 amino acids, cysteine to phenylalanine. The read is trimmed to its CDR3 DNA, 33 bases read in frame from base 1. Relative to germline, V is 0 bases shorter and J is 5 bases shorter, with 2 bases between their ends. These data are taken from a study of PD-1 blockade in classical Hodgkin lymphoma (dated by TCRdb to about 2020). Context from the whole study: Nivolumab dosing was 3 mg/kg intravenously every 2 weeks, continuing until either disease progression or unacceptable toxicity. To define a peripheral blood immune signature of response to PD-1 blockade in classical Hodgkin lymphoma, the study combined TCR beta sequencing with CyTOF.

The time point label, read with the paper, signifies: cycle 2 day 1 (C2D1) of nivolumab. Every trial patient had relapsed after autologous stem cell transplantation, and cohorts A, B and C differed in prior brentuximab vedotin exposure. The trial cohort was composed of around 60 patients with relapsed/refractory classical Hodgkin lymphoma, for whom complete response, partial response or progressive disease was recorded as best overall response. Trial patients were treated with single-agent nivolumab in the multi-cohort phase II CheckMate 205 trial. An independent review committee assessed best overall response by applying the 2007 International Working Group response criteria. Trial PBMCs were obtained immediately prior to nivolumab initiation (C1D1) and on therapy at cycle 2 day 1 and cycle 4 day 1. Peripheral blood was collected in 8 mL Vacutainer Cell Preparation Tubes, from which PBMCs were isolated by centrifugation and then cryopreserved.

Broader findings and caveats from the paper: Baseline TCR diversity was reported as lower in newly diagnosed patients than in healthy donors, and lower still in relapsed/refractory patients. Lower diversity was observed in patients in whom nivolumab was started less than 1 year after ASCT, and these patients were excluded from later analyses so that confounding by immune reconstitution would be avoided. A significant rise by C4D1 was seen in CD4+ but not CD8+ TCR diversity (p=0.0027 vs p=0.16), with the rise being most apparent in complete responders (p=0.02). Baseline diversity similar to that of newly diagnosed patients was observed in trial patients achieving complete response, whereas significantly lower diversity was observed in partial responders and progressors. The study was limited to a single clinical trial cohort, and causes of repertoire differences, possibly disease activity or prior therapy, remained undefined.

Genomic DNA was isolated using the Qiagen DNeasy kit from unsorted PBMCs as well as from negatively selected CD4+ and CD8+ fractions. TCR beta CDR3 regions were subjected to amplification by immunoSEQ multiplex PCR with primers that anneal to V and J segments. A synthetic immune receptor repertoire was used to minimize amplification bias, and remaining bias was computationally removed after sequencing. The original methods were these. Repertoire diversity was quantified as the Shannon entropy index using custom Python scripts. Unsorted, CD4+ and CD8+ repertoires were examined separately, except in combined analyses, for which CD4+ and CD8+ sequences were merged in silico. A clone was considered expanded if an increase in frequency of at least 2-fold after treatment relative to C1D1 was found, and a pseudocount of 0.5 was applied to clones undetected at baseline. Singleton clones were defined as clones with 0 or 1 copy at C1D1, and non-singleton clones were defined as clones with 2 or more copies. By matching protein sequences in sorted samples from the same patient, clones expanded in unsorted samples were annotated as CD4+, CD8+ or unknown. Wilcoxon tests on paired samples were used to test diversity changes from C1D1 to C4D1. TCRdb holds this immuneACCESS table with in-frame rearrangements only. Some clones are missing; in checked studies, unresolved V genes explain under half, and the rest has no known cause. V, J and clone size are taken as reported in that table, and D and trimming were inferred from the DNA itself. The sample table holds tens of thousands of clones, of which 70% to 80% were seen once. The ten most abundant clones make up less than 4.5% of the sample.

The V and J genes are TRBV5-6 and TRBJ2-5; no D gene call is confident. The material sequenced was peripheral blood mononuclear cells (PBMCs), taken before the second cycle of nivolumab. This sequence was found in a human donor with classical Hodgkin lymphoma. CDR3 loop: CASSLAETQYF. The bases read TGTGCCAGCAGCTTGGCGGAGACCCAGTACTTC. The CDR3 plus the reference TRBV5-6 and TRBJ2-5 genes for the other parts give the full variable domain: DAGVTQSPTHLIKTRGQQVTLRCSPKSGHDTVSWYQQALGQGPQFIFQYYEEEERQRGNFPDRFSGHQFPNYSSELNVNALLLGDSALYLCASSLAETQYFGPGTRLLVL.